This T cell receptor beta chain is from a study of T-cell memory formation after mild COVID-19. Details on this clonotype: The antigen is not known.

The length of the CDR3 is 12 residues. V was clipped by 4 bases and J by 5 bases, with 9 bases between them. The germline V gene has CDR1 LGHDT and CDR2 YNNKEL (reference sequence). The study's findings and limits: Pre-infection memory contained some responding clones, which suggested that cross-reactive memory had joined.

One entry per CDR3 protein, called by TCRdb with MiXCR from the 5' RACE reads. In the table there are fewer than 650,000 distinct CDR3 sequences, about 20% of which are singletons. This clonotype was sampled from an adult woman who had mild COVID-19 (a few samples of this study predate the infection). Cell type and time point are not known. Sequences were obtained from PBMCs or a T cell subset sorted from them (not recorded which). The gene calls are TRBV3-1 and TRBJ2-7; D might be TRBD1 (5 bases). The CDR3 sequence: CASSLMGHEQYF. The CDR3 DNA reads as TGTGCCAGCAGCCTCATGGGGCACGAGCAGTACTTC.